This T cell receptor beta chain originates from a study of T cells in Graves' hyperthyroidism and ophthalmopathy. The CDR3 is 15 residues long. From germline, CDR1 is DFQATT and CDR2 SNEGSKA (reference sequence). V was cut by 6 bases and J by 3 bases, with 20 bases left in between. Many counts were recorded for this clonotype. Its antigen is unknown. General observations from the study: In blood, most of the thyroid clonotypes expanded above 0.001 were also present.

What was amplified from RNA transcripts were TCR beta CDR3 regions. In the first-round RT-PCR of the TCR CDR3, the HTBI primer set was used. TCRdb passed the multiplex PCR reads through MiXCR, listing each CDR3 protein once. Of 730,000 or so distinct CDR3 sequences listed, 15% to 20% are singletons. The hyperthyroidism was newly diagnosed and had lasted under 2 months; the patients were aged 18 to 65. Fresh peripheral blood, around 10 ml of it, supplied the PBMCs. The source material was blood. This sequence originates from a woman aged 45-65 years with Graves' hyperthyroidism that later progressed to Graves' ophthalmopathy. The J gene is TRBJ1-1, the V gene TRBV20-1; maybe TRBD1 (6 bases). The chain's CDR3 is CSAYEGGIGDTEAFF. CDR3 coding DNA: TGCAGTGCGTACGAGGGGGGTATTGGGGACACTGAAGCTTTCTTT.